This entry lists 24 T cell receptor beta chains sequenced from one sample in a study of blood T cell repertoires in COVID-19 (TCRdb year 2020). The library was prepared using the immunoSEQ multiplex PCR assay. The clones in this table, taken by TCRdb from immuneACCESS, are in-frame only. Not every clone is retained; where verified, under half of the shortfall comes from an unresolved V gene, and the cause of the rest is unknown. Recorded for this sample are roughly 250,000 clones; more than 65% of them occurred a single time. About 15% of the sample goes to the ten largest clones. Sequencing used peripheral blood. The origin of the receptors is a person aged 70 to 85 with COVID-19, enrolled during active disease.

The rearrangement joins TRBV28 to TRBJ2-7, with TRBD1 matching over 8 bases. Unmatched junction bases numbered 20, after V lost 5 bases and J lost 11 bases. Germline V gene sequence: CDR1 MDHEN, CDR2 SYDVKM. The CDR3 covers 16 residues. In DNA form, the CDR3 reads TGTGCCAGCAGTCCCTGGACTGGGACAGGTTTTTTGGTGGAGTACTTC. It encodes CASSPWTGTGFLVEYF.

The chain recombines TRBV10-3 with TRBJ2-3, with 7 bases fitting TRBD2. The CDR3 is 17 residues long. Losses at the gene ends were 4 bases for V and 2 bases for J; bases not matched to a gene: 12. Germline V gene lookup returns CDR1 ENHRY and CDR2 SYGVKD. CDR3 nucleotides: TGTGCCATCAGTGCGATGTCTAGCGGAGAGTACACAGATACGCAGTATTTT. Its protein is CAISAMSSGEYTDTQYF.

The CDR3 is CASSPRWSGGTDTQYF. DNA of the CDR3: TGTGCCAGCAGCCCCCGGTGGAGCGGGGGCACAGATACGCAGTATTTT. The chain couples TRBV9 to TRBJ2-3, with TRBD2 matching 7 bases. CDR3 length: 16 amino acids. Germline loops: CDR1 SGDLS, CDR2 YYNGEE. The V segment lost 4 bases and the J segment 1 base; nucleotides outside the gene matches: 9. Full variable domain (rest looked up from reference TRBV9 and TRBJ2-3): DSGVTQTPKHLITATGQRVTLRCSPRSGDLSVYWYQQSLDQGLQFLIQYYNGEERAKGNILERFSAQQFPDLHSELNLSSLELGDSALYFCASSPRWSGGTDTQYFGPGTRLTVL.

The chain employs TRBV4-3 and TRBJ1-1; D ambiguous. The CDR3 covers 16 residues. Germline V lookup: CDR1 LGHNA, CDR2 YSLEER. Trimming removed 4 bases from V and 1 base from J, with 16 bases in between. The CDR3 region has the DNA TGCGCCAGCAGCCTAATACTACTCCCAGCGAACACTGAAGCTTTCTTT. It encodes CASSLILLPANTEAFF.

The chain is built from TRBV7-2 and TRBJ2-7, with 11 bases fitting TRBD2. V trimming: 3 bases; J trimming: 1 base; junction bases outside the gene matches: 5. Germline V gene data show CDR1 as SGHTA and CDR2 as FQGNSA. The CDR3 extends over 16 amino acids. Here the CDR3 DNA reads TGTGCCAGCAGCTTTAGCGGGGGGGCGGGTTCCTACGAGCAGTACTTC. As protein: CASSFSGGAGSYEQYF.

The chain combines TRBV28 with TRBJ1-6, with D unresolved. This CDR3 contains 12 residues. The V and J ends lost 4 bases and 11 bases respectively, with 9 bases between them. CDR1 MDHEN and CDR2 SYDVKM come from the germline V gene. The CDR3 protein is CASSSHLTPLHF. The DNA for the CDR3 is TGTGCCAGCAGTTCCCACTTAACACCCCTCCACTTT.

The chain recombines TRBV19 with TRBJ2-3; no reliable D call. The V gene lost 8 bases and the J gene lost 5 bases, with 14 bases spanning the gap. Germline V gene lookup returns CDR1 LNHDA and CDR2 SQIVND (reference sequence). This CDR3 region has 13 residues. CDR3 region: CASSQVVQDTQYF. The CDR3 nucleotides are TGTGCCAGTTCCCAGGTTGTACAAGATACGCAGTATTTT.

The chain employs TRBV28 and TRBJ1-1; 8 bases match TRBD1. From germline, CDR1 is MDHEN and CDR2 SYDVKM. The CDR3 sequence is 12 residues long. V lost 4 bases, J lost 5 bases, and 0 bases stayed unmatched. CDR3 DNA: TGTGCCAGCAGTTACAGGGGGACTGAAGCTTTCTTT. This encodes CASSYRGTEAFF.

The rearrangement links TRBV28 to TRBJ2-5, with D possibly being TRBD2 (6 bases). Germline V gene data show CDR1 as MDHEN and CDR2 as SYDVKM. V shed 6 bases and J shed 4 bases, with 18 bases lying between them. This CDR3 contains 15 residues. The CDR3 coding sequence is TGTGCCAGCAGATCGGGGGAGCTTGGGGCAGAGACCCAGTACTTC. Translating it yields CASRSGELGAETQYF.

V usage is TRBV6-5 and J usage is TRBJ2-1; TRBD2 matches 7 bases. CDR3 length: 16 amino acids. With V trimmed by 0 bases and J by 3 bases, 5 bases remained unmatched. Germline assignment: CDR1 MNHEY and CDR2 SVGAGI. The CDR3 region is CASSYSSGMVYNEQFF. The CDR3 region has the DNA TGTGCCAGCAGTTACTCAAGCGGGATGGTCTACAATGAGCAGTTCTTC.

The CDR3: CASTTTGTMSDTQYF. The CDR3 nucleotides read TGTGCCAGCACTACTACCGGGACTATGTCGGATACGCAGTATTTT. The chain recombines TRBV9 with TRBJ2-3; TRBD2 matches at 7 bases. The trim removed 6 bases at V and 6 bases at J, leaving 13 bases unmatched. Germline-derived CDR1 and CDR2 are SGDLS and YYNGEE. The CDR3 is made up of 15 amino acids.

The rearrangement uses TRBV5-1 and TRBJ1-2; D is ambiguous. The ends were cut back, 1 base at V and 3 bases at J, with 10 bases in the middle. CDR1 is SGHRS and CDR2 is YFSETQ in the germline V gene. The CDR3 runs 14 residues. In DNA form, the CDR3 reads TGCGCCAGCAGCTTGAGTTCGGGATACTATGGCTACACCTTC. Translating gives CASSLSSGYYGYTF. Full variable domain (rest looked up from reference TRBV5-1 and TRBJ1-2): KAGVTQTPRYLIKTRGQQVTLSCSPISGHRSVSWYQQTPGQGLQFLFEYFSETQRNKGNFPGRFSGRQFSNSRSEMNVSTLELGDSALYLCASSLSSGYYGYTFGSGTRLTVV.

This clone was observed a single time. V gene TRBV5-3 combines with J gene TRBJ2-5; TRBD1 agrees at 9 bases. TRBV5-3 belongs to the ORF category, with a function that is uncertain. The CDR3 sequence is 16 residues long. With V trimmed by 2 bases and J by 5 bases, 10 bases remained unmatched. The CDR3 coding sequence is TGTGCCAGAAGCTTTCGACTCCGGGACAGGGTTGAGACCCAGTACTTC. This translates into CARSFRLRDRVETQYF.

The rearrangement joins TRBV10-3 to TRBJ2-1; D perhaps matches TRBD2 (6 bases). The germline gives CDR1 ENHRY, CDR2 SYGVKD. This CDR3 comprises 13 residues. Deletions cut 7 bases from V and 5 bases from J, with 12 bases between. The CDR3 nucleotides are TGTGCCATCACCGTCGGCGGGGACAATGAGCAGTTCTTC. Its translation is CAITVGGDNEQFF.

This clone occurred once. The rearrangement links TRBV30 to TRBJ1-5; D call uncertain. Trimming left V 2 bases short and J 3 bases short, with 11 bases between. Germline lookup yields CDR1 GTSNPN and CDR2 SVGIG (reference sequence). This CDR3 comprises 14 residues. The CDR3, as DNA: TGTGCCTGGAGTCGGCAGGCCCTCAATCAGCCCCAGCATTTT. This translates into CAWSRQALNQPQHF.

V is TRBV27 and J is TRBJ2-7; D gene uncertain. Germline-derived CDR1 and CDR2 are MNHEY and SMNVEV (reference sequence). The length of the CDR3 is 11 residues. With 6 bases removed from V and 2 bases from J, the gap between germline ends came to 5 bases. CDR3: CASRSAYEQYF. In nucleotides, the CDR3 is TGTGCCAGCAGGTCAGCCTACGAGCAGTACTTC.

The chain links TRBV6-6 to TRBJ2-6; 10 bases fit TRBD1. Unmatched junction bases numbered 4, after V lost 5 bases and J lost 0 bases. There are 17 residues in the CDR3. Looked up from germline, CDR1 is MNHNY and CDR2 is SVGAGI (reference sequence). The chain's CDR3 is CASSPRTGGSGANVLTF. CDR3 bases: TGTGCCAGCAGTCCCCGGACAGGGGGCTCTGGGGCCAACGTCCTGACTTTC.

This clone was picked up a small number of times. The chain employs TRBV5-1 and TRBJ2-5, with 7 bases fitting TRBD2. With V trimmed by 3 bases and J by 4 bases, 9 bases remained unmatched. CDR3 length: 15 residues. CDR1 and CDR2 from the germline V gene are SGHRS and YFSETQ. The CDR3 region is CASSSVRDYRETQYF. CDR3 sequence (DNA): TGCGCCAGCAGCTCCGTCCGGGACTACAGAGAGACCCAGTACTTC.

The V call is TRBV7-9, the J call TRBJ1-6; 9 nucleotides align to TRBD1. CDR1 SEHNR and CDR2 FQNEAQ come from the germline V gene (reference sequence). CDR3 size: 14 residues. V lost 3 bases, J lost 10 bases, and 4 bases stayed unmatched. The CDR3 coding sequence is TGTGCCAGCAGCTTGGGACAGGGAGAGTCACCCCTCCACTTT. It is translated as CASSLGQGESPLHF.

The chain couples TRBV19 to TRBJ2-5; TRBD2 matches 8 bases. The trim removed 4 bases at V and 5 bases at J, leaving 9 bases unmatched. The CDR3 is made up of 15 amino acids. Per the germline V gene, CDR1 is LNHDA and CDR2 is SQIVND (reference sequence). CDR3 sequence (DNA): TGTGCCAGTAGTACCTCAGCGGGAGCTTGGGAGACCCAGTACTTC. Protein product: CASSTSAGAWETQYF.

This clone appeared a few times. This chain uses TRBV5-4 with TRBJ2-7, with a possible D match to TRBD1 (7 bases). Germline assignment: CDR1 SGHNT and CDR2 YYREEE (reference sequence). V dropped 4 bases and J dropped 7 bases, with 21 bases sitting between them. The CDR3 extends over 15 amino acids. CDR3 nucleotides: TGTGCCAGCAGCCAGGGGGGTGCCGGGGGTTGGGAGCAGTACTTC. Its protein is CASSQGGAGGWEQYF.

This sequence joins TRBV3-1 (or the pseudogene TRBV3-2) and TRBJ2-4; weak D call: TRBD2 (6 bases). The CDR3 extends over 16 amino acids. CDR1 is LGHDT and CDR2 is YNNKEL in the germline V gene (reference sequence). V lost 3 bases and J 1 base, leaving 13 bases between the germline ends. CDR3 protein: CASSHSRRDAKNIQYF. The CDR3 DNA reads as TGTGCCAGCAGCCATTCGAGGAGGGACGCCAAAAACATTCAGTACTTC.

The rearrangement joins TRBV27 to TRBJ2-3, with 12 bases lining up with TRBD2. The V gene's germline CDR1 is MNHEY and CDR2 SMNVEV (reference sequence). With V trimmed by 6 bases and J by 6 bases, 13 bases remained unmatched. The CDR3 is made up of 17 amino acids. This CDR3 is CASSKRLAGVGRDTQYF. CDR3 sequence (DNA): TGTGCCAGCAGCAAGCGACTAGCGGGAGTGGGTCGGGATACGCAGTATTTT.

This chain links TRBV15 with TRBJ1-1; no definite D call. CDR3 length: 13 residues. V lost 3 bases and J lost 2, with 7 bases in between. Germline-derived CDR1 and CDR2 are LNHNV and YYDKDF (reference sequence). CDR3 loop: CATSRASNTEAFF. Here the CDR3 DNA reads TGTGCCACCAGCAGGGCTAGTAACACTGAAGCTTTCTTT.